A single sample is the source of the 7 T cell receptor beta chains below, sequenced in a study of blood T cell repertoires in COVID-19. Data came from immunoSEQ multiplex PCR; TCRdb stores just in-frame clones and leaves some out. The data hold about 67,000 clones, with approximately 88% observed a single time. Sequencing was performed on peripheral blood. These TCRs come from a woman aged 60-75 years with acute or convalescent COVID-19.

The rearrangement uses TRBV18 and TRBJ1-4; possible D gene TRBD1, 6 bases. Deletions cut 5 bases from V and 8 bases from J, with 12 bases between. The CDR3 runs 13 residues. Germline V CDR1 and CDR2: KGHSH, LQKENI. The CDR3 spells CASSLVQGEKLFF. The CDR3 region has the DNA TGTGCCAGCTCATTAGTTCAGGGGGAAAAACTGTTTTTT.

Points on this clone: Other DNA sequences in this sample translate to the same CDR3. The chain employs TRBV18 and TRBJ1-1, with a possible D match to TRBD1 (5 bases). The V end was cut by 4 bases, the J end by 0 bases, with 9 bases between. CDR1 and CDR2 (germline): KGHSH, LQKENI. This CDR3 region has 14 residues. In DNA form, the CDR3 reads TGTGCCAGCTCACAGCGGGGGTTGAACACTGAAGCTTTCTTT. The encoded protein is CASSQRGLNTEAFF.

The J gene is TRBJ2-6, the V gene TRBV4-1; D ambiguous. V dropped 2 bases and J dropped 2 bases, with 7 bases sitting between them. The germline gives CDR1 MGHRA, CDR2 YSYEKL. CDR3 length equals 15 residues. The CDR3 loop reads CASSQSGPGANVLTF. CDR3 DNA: TGCGCCAGCAGCCAAAGTGGGCCTGGGGCCAACGTCCTGACTTTC.

The V and J genes are TRBV11-1 and TRBJ1-1; no clear D gene. The CDR3 extends over 11 amino acids. V shed 5 bases and J shed 3 bases, with 4 bases lying between them. The germline V gene encodes CDR1 SGHAT and CDR2 FQDESV (reference sequence). This CDR3 is CASSPYTEAFF. The CDR3 DNA is TGTGCCAGCAGCCCGTACACTGAAGCTTTCTTT.

This clone was detected only once. This rearrangement joins TRBV5-6 to TRBJ1-2; TRBD1 matches at 11 bases. Trimming cost V 6 bases and J 8 bases; bases outside gene matches: 12. This CDR3 contains 15 residues. Germline CDR1 SGHDT, CDR2 YYEEEE. CDR3 amino acids: CASTILDRGLVGYTF. Here the CDR3 DNA reads TGTGCCAGCACCATATTGGACAGGGGGCTGGTCGGCTACACCTTC.

The V and J genes are TRBV9 and TRBJ2-1; 8 nucleotides match TRBD2. The CDR3 has 17 residues. The V gene's germline CDR1 is SGDLS and CDR2 YYNGEE. The V and J ends lost 3 bases and 7 bases, in that order; junction bases with no gene match: 15. CDR3: CASSGTSGIMQANEQFF. The CDR3 coding sequence is TGTGCCAGCAGCGGAACTAGCGGAATTATGCAAGCAAATGAGCAGTTCTTC.

J is TRBJ1-6 and V is TRBV5-1; 8 nucleotides line up with TRBD1. J gave up 7 bases and V 4 bases, and 7 bases lay outside the gene matches. The CDR3 length is 15 residues. From germline, CDR1 is SGHRS and CDR2 YFSETQ. The DNA of the CDR3 is TGCGCCAGCAGCATAGGGACAGGCGTAAATTCACCCCTCCACTTT. Translated: CASSIGTGVNSPLHF.